The 14 T cell receptor beta chains reported below all come from one sample, sequenced in a study of regulatory T cells in long-lasting Graves disease. For TCR beta, libraries came from iRepertoire HTBI primers and Arm-PCR of CDR3 regions. TCRdb re-derived calls from the multiplex PCR reads in MiXCR, one entry per CDR3 protein. The sample has a few hundred thousand distinct CDR3 sequences, roughly a fifth seen once. Documented time point: newly diagnosed GD, antithyroid drugs for less than 3 months. After RNA was extracted from PBMCs, the TCR library was made from it. This specimen consisted of peripheral blood mononuclear cells (PBMCs), obtained at new diagnosis, from a patient treated with antithyroid drugs. These receptors all come from a female donor with Graves disease.

This rearrangement joins TRBV6-6 to TRBJ2-1, with D possibly called TRBD1 or TRBD2 (5 bases each). The germline CDR1 and CDR2 sequences are MNHNY and SVGAGI (reference sequence). V shed 0 bases and J shed 3 bases, with 9 bases lying between them. This CDR3 region has 15 residues. The CDR3 DNA follows: TGTGCCAGCAGTTACTCGGGGGTGAACTACAATGAGCAGTTCTTC. This codes for CASSYSGVNYNEQFF.

There are many counts of this clonotype. The genes are TRBV14 and TRBJ2-1; the D gene is possibly TRBD1 (5 bases). V was clipped by 3 bases and J by 0 bases, with 6 bases between them. In germline, CDR1 is SGHDN, CDR2 FVKESK. The CDR3 contains 14 residues. The CDR3 DNA sequence: TGTGCCAGCAGCCACAGGGTCTCCTACAATGAGCAGTTCTTC. It yields the protein CASSHRVSYNEQFF.

This clonotype has ten or more counts. The J gene is TRBJ1-1, the V gene TRBV3-1; D not resolved. This CDR3 contains 15 residues. Germline CDR1 reads LGHDT; CDR2 reads YNNKEL (reference sequence). Trimming removed 1 base from V and 3 bases from J, with 12 bases in between. CDR3 amino acids: CASSQGGLLDTEAFF. CDR3 DNA: TGTGCCAGCAGCCAAGGAGGTCTATTGGACACTGAAGCTTTCTTT. The variable domain in full, completed from reference TRBV3-1 and TRBJ1-1, reads DTAVSQTPKYLVTQMGNDKSIKCEQNLGHDTMYWYKQDSKKFLKIMFSYNNKELIINETVPNRFSPKSPDKAHLNLHINSLELGDSAVYFCASSQGGLLDTEAFFGQGTRLTVV.

This chain joins TRBV11-2 and TRBJ1-1; no reliable D call. The CDR3 has 14 amino acids. Germline V gives CDR1 SGHAT, CDR2 FQNNGV. V dropped 1 base and J dropped 3 bases, with 9 bases sitting between them. This CDR3 reads CASSLVLRDTEAFF. DNA for the CDR3: TGTGCCAGCAGCTTAGTGTTACGTGACACTGAAGCTTTCTTT.

There are many counts of this clonotype. The CDR3 bases are TGTGCCAGCAGCTTAACCTCACCCGAGGAAGAGACCCAGTACTTC. Its protein product is CASSLTSPEEETQYF. V usage is TRBV7-9 and J usage is TRBJ2-5; D unclear. V lost 2 bases, J lost 3 bases, and 13 bases lay in between. CDR3 length equals 15 residues. Germline CDR1 reads SEHNR; CDR2 reads FQNEAQ (reference sequence).

There are many counts of this clonotype. One junction end disagrees with the germline gene, perhaps due to a read error. The chain carries TRBV3-1 and TRBJ2-1; TRBD2 aligns across 10 bases. Germline V gene lookup returns CDR1 LGHDT and CDR2 YNNKEL (reference sequence). The CDR3 contains 15 residues. The CDR3, as DNA: TGTGCCAGCAGCCCCAGCGGGGGGGCCTACAATGTGCAGTTCTTC. Translated, it gives CASSPSGGAYNVQFF.

This clonotype was seen repeatedly, ten times or more. This sequence joins TRBV6-5 and TRBJ1-3, with D unclear. Germline V gene sequence: CDR1 MNHEY, CDR2 SVGAGI. The CDR3 extends over 14 amino acids. V was clipped by 2 bases and J by 4 bases, with 9 bases between them. CDR3 residues: CASSYDQSGNTIYF. The CDR3 bases are TGTGCCAGCAGTTACGATCAGAGCGGAAACACCATATATTTT.

The table lists this clonotype with many counts. The chain couples TRBV30 to TRBJ1-2; D gene uncertain. V was trimmed by 7 bases and J by 4 bases, leaving 19 bases between them. In germline, CDR1 is GTSNPN, CDR2 SVGIG (reference sequence). The CDR3 is made up of 14 amino acids. CDR3 DNA: TGTGCCTCCCAGGCGGCAGAGAGTATCTATGGCTACACCTTC. Protein product: CASQAAESIYGYTF. Based on the CDR3 plus reference TRBV30 and TRBJ1-2, the full variable domain is SQTIHQWPATLVQPVGSPLSLECTVEGTSNPNLYWYRQAAGRGLQLLFYSVGIGQISSEVPQNLSASRPQDRQFILSSKKLLLSDSGFYLCASQAAESIYGYTFGSGTRLTVV.

This clonotype was found a few times. This sequence joins TRBV4-2 and TRBJ2-1; D is unresolved. The germline CDR1 and CDR2 sequences are LGHNA and YNFKEQ. V shed 1 base and J shed 4 bases, with 11 bases lying between them. The CDR3 sequence is 15 residues long. Written as DNA, the CDR3 is TGTGCCAGCAGCCAAGGGCTGGATGGTTACAATGAGCAGTTCTTC. Translated, it gives CASSQGLDGYNEQFF.

This clonotype was observed a few times. This sequence joins TRBV6-1 and TRBJ2-1; a possible D gene is TRBD2 (6 bases). V lost 6 bases, J lost 10 bases, and 10 bases lay in between. In germline, CDR1 is MNHNS, CDR2 SASEGT. This CDR3 has 11 residues. CDR3 coding DNA: TGTGCCAGCAGCACGGGACTCGAGCAGTTCTTC. This encodes CASSTGLEQFF.

In its sample, this clonotype was seen many times. The genes are TRBV20-1 and TRBJ2-1, with 10 nucleotides matching TRBD2. Germline loops: CDR1 DFQATT, CDR2 SNEGSKA (reference sequence). J was trimmed by 13 bases and V by 2 bases; bases with no gene match: 17. CDR3 length: 16 residues. CDR3: CSARPPGLASSGAQFF. DNA of the CDR3: TGCAGTGCTAGACCCCCGGGACTAGCGAGTAGTGGGGCTCAGTTCTTC.

This clonotype has at least ten counts. The chain joins TRBV28 to TRBJ1-6; 9 bases are a match to TRBD1. Germline V lookup: CDR1 MDHEN, CDR2 SYDVKM. V lost 3 bases and J lost 3; bases outside the gene matches: 9. The CDR3 sequence is 18 residues long. The CDR3 loop is CASSFGTGRPYYNSPLHF. The CDR3 DNA follows: TGTGCCAGCAGTTTCGGGACAGGGAGGCCGTACTATAATTCACCCCTCCACTTT.

This chain links TRBV4-3 with TRBJ1-6, with no clear D. CDR1 is LGHNA and CDR2 is YSLEER in the germline V gene. V lost 0 bases to trimming and J lost 7 bases, with 10 bases between them. The length of the CDR3 is 15 residues. Written as DNA, the CDR3 is TGCGCCAGCAGCCAAGATTCCCAAGCCAATTCACCCCTCCACTTT. It is translated as CASSQDSQANSPLHF.

In this sample, this clonotype turned up many times. V usage is TRBV20-1 and J usage is TRBJ1-6; D gene unclear. The CDR3 has 13 residues. CDR1 and CDR2 from the germline V gene are DFQATT and SNEGSKA (reference sequence). The V and J ends lost 6 bases and 10 bases respectively, with 16 bases between them. CDR3 loop: CSAGTFPGSPLHF. The CDR3 DNA reads TGCAGTGCAGGAACGTTCCCGGGCTCACCCCTCCACTTT.